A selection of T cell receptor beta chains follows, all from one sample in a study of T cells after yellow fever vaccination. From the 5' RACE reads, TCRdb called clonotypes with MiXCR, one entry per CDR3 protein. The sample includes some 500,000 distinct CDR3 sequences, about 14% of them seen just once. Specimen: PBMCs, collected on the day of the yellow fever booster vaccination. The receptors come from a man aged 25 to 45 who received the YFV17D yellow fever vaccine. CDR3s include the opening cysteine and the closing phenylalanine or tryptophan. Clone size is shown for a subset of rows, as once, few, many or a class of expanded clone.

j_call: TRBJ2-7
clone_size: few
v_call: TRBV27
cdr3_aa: CASQKSSGSGHEQYF

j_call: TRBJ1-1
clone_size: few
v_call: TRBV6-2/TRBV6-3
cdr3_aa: CASSSLRGQKNTQMEAFF

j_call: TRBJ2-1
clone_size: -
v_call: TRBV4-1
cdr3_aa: CASNLPGQRHNEQFF

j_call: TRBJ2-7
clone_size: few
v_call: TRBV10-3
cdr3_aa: CAISDGGAYEQYF

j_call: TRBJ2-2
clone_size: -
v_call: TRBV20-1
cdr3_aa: CCARSGTDPGTGELFF

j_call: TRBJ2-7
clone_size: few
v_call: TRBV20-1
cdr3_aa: CSASTGGEQYF

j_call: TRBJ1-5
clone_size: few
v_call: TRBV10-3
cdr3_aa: CAISDPHQPQHF

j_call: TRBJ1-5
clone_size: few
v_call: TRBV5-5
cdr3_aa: CASSLGTTGNQPQHF

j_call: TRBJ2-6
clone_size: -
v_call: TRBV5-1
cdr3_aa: CASSISGSRGANVLTF

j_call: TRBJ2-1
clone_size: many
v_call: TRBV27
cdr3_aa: CASRNPSSADSYNEQFF

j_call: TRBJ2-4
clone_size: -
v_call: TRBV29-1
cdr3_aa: CSGRGVAGAKNIQYF

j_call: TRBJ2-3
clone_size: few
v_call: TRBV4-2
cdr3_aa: CASSQAPSGGGTDTQYF

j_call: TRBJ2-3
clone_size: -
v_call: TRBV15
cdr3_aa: CATSRDRGGAEWDTQYF

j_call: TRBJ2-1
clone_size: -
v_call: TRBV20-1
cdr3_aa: CSAQGSSYRGLFF

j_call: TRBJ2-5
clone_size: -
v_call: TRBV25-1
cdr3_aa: CASSDSPGRRHTQETQYF

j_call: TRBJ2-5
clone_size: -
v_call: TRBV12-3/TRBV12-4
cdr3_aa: CASSSGTSGRSGETQYF

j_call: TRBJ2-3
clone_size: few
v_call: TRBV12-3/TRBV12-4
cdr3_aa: CATSAFDIGVDTQYF

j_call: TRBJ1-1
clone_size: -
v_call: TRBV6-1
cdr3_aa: CASSRELNTEAFF

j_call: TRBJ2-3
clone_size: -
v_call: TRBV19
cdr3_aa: CATSVFGQTSDTQYF

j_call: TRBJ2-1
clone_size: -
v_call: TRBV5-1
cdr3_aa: CASSLAVTGSEQFF

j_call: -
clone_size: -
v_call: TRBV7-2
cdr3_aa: CASSFLQGSELFF

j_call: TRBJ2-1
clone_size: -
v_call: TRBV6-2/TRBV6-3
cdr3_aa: CASSGFYEQFF

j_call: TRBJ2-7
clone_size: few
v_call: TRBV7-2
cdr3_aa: CASSRGGTYEQYF

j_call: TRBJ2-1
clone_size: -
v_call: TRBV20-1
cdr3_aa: CSARFIGNNEQFF

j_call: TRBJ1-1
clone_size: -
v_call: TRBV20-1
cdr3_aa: CSARRGPEAFF

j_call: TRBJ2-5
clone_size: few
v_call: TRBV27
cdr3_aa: CASSPTALGETQYF

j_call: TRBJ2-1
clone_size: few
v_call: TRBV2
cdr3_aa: CASNGGGRGVSGSYNEQFF

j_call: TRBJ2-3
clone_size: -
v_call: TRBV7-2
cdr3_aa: CASSLVTGGDTQYF

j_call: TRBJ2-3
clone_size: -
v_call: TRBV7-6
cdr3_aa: CASSPGATTSTDTQYF

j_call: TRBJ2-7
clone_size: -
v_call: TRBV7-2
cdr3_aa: CASSNDVNNYEQYF

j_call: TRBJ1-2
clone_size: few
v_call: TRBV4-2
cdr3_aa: CASSQVVGGSYNYGYTF

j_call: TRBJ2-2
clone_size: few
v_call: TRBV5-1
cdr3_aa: CASSLSPGAGELFF

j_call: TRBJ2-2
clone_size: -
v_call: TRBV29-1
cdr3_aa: CSVERENTGELFF

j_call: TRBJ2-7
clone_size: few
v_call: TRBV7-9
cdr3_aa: CASSYTATRYEQYF

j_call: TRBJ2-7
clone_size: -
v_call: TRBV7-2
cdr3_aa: CASRFPMGNEQYF

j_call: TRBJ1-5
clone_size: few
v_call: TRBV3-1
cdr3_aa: CASSQGGISNQPQHF

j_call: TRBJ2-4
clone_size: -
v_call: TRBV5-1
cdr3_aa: CASSAAGGSAKNIQYF

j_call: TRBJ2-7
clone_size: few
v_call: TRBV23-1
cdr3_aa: CASSPPGAEIYEQYF

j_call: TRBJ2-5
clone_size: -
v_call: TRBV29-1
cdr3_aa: CSVEDRTPPYVRPKETQYF

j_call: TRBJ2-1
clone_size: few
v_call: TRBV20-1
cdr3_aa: CSAGPEGGRVSYNEQFF

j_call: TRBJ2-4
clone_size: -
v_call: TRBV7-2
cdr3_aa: CASSFYPSGNANIQYF